These 25 T cell receptor beta chains originate from one sample sequenced in a study of cytomegalovirus exposure and HLA in healthy donors. The method was immunoSEQ multiplex PCR; TCRdb's version includes in-frame clones alone and lacks a portion of them. Of about 130,000 clones detected, 95% to 97% appear once; the ten largest clones hold about 1.7%. Material: PBMCs. Every receptor here comes from a man aged 18 to 35 in good health and CMV-seronegative.

V and J are TRBV7-3 and TRBJ2-1, with 9 bases aligning to TRBD2. The CDR3 is made up of 13 amino acids. Germline CDR1 SGHTA, CDR2 FQGTGA. Trimming cost V 3 bases and J 7 bases; bases outside gene matches: 1. CDR3 nucleotide sequence: TGTGCCAGCAGCTTTAGCGGGAGTAATGAGCAGTTCTTC. Its protein product is CASSFSGSNEQFF.

This rearrangement joins TRBV28 to TRBJ2-1; a possible D gene is TRBD2 (6 bases). The CDR3 spans 12 residues. The V gene lost 7 bases and the J gene lost 8 bases, with 12 bases spanning the gap. CDR1 is MDHEN and CDR2 is SYDVKM in the germline V gene. The DNA of the CDR3 is TGTGCCAGCAATAGGGAGGTCCATGAGCAGTTCTTC. It yields the protein CASNREVHEQFF.

J is TRBJ2-3 and V is TRBV11-3; 9 nucleotides line up with TRBD2. The germline gives CDR1 SGHNT, CDR2 YENEEA. This CDR3 region has 16 residues. V shed 5 bases, J shed 2 bases, and the junction held 8 bases outside the gene matches. The CDR3: CASSVTGGRATDTQYF. As DNA, the CDR3 is TGTGCCAGCAGCGTGACTGGCGGGAGGGCCACAGATACGCAGTATTTT.

CDR3 sequence (DNA): TGCAGCGGGATGGACACCCTCTATGGCTACACCTTC. Amino acids: CSGMDTLYGYTF. The chain is built from TRBV29-1 and TRBJ1-2, with TRBD1 as a possible D gene (5 bases). CDR1 SQVTM and CDR2 ANQGSEA come from the germline V gene. V was pared by 7 bases and J by 4 bases, with 13 bases between. The CDR3 runs 12 residues.

The chain couples TRBV2 to TRBJ2-2, with 11 bases fitting TRBD2. From germline, CDR1 is SNHLY and CDR2 FYNNEI. The V and J ends lost 5 bases and 6 bases, in that order; junction bases with no gene match: 2. CDR3 size: 14 residues. DNA for the CDR3: TGTGCCAGCAGTTCGACTAGCGGGGCCGGGGAGCTGTTTTTT. It translates to CASSSTSGAGELFF.

The gene calls are TRBV9 and TRBJ2-1, with 11 bases fitting TRBD2. This CDR3 is built from 17 residues. The V and J ends lost 6 bases and 0 bases, in that order; junction bases with no gene match: 8. Germline V gene data show CDR1 as SGDLS and CDR2 as YYNGEE. CDR3 amino acids: CASTGLADLSSYNEQFF. The DNA of the CDR3 is TGTGCCAGCACGGGACTAGCGGACTTGAGCTCCTACAATGAGCAGTTCTTC.

The J gene is TRBJ1-5, the V gene TRBV10-3; 8 bases fit TRBD1. V dropped 6 bases and J dropped 3; count of bases not matched to a gene: 7. CDR3 length equals 15 residues. Per germline, CDR1 ENHRY and CDR2 SYGVKD. In DNA, the CDR3 is TGTGCCATCAGGGAGGACAGGGCCGCCAATCAGCCCCAGCATTTT. Its protein product is CAIREDRAANQPQHF.

The J gene is TRBJ2-7, the V gene TRBV4-3; 7 bases are a match to TRBD2. J lost 2 bases, V lost 0 bases, and 4 bases had no gene match. The CDR3 totals 15 residues. Germline-derived CDR1 and CDR2 are LGHNA and YSLEER. The CDR3 region is CASSQEYREAYEQYF. The CDR3 DNA reads TGCGCCAGCAGCCAAGAGTACCGGGAGGCCTACGAGCAGTACTTC.

The rearrangement uses TRBV9 and TRBJ2-1; perhaps TRBD2 as D (6 bases). The V gene's germline CDR1 is SGDLS and CDR2 YYNGEE. V was trimmed by 0 bases and J by 14 bases, leaving 12 bases between them. The CDR3 is 12 residues long. CDR3: CASSVDTGEEFF. Written as DNA, the CDR3 is TGTGCCAGCAGCGTAGATACGGGAGAAGAGTTCTTC.

This chain uses TRBV5-1 with TRBJ2-3, with TRBD1 matching 11 bases. This CDR3 spans 14 amino acids. The J segment lost 7 bases and the V segment lost 4 bases, leaving 5 bases of the junction unmatched. CDR1 is SGHRS, CDR2 YFSETQ, per germline. CDR3 DNA sequence: TGCGCCAGCAGCGGCGGACAGGGGGCAAATACGCAGTATTTT. Amino acid sequence: CASSGGQGANTQYF.

V gene TRBV27 combines with J gene TRBJ2-5; TRBD2 might be the D (7 bases). The V end was cut by 2 bases, the J end by 5 bases, with 18 bases between. Germline-derived CDR1 and CDR2 are MNHEY and SMNVEV (reference sequence). This CDR3 is built from 16 residues. CDR3 region: CASSLTGGTGRETQYF. As DNA, the CDR3 is TGTGCCAGCAGTTTAACGGGGGGCACGGGTAGGGAGACCCAGTACTTC.

The V call is TRBV9, the J call TRBJ2-6; D possibly corresponds to TRBD2 (7 bases). The V gene lost 0 bases and the J gene lost 0 bases, with 10 bases spanning the gap. This CDR3 spans 17 amino acids. Germline V gene sequence: CDR1 SGDLS, CDR2 YYNGEE. The chain's CDR3 is CASSVEGGTSGANVLTF. The CDR3 DNA follows: TGTGCCAGCAGCGTAGAGGGGGGGACCTCTGGGGCCAACGTCCTGACTTTC.

This clone was counted once. The chain combines TRBV15 with TRBJ1-1; maybe TRBD1 (5 bases). The V gene lost 5 bases and the J gene lost 3 bases, with 16 bases spanning the gap. Germline loops: CDR1 LNHNV, CDR2 YYDKDF (reference sequence). The CDR3 extends over 15 amino acids. The CDR3 nucleotides read TGTGCCACCAGCCTGACCCCCATAGGGGACACTGAAGCTTTCTTT. Amino acid sequence: CATSLTPIGDTEAFF.

Only one count was recorded for this clone. The chain employs TRBV9 and TRBJ2-1; 7 bases align to TRBD2. The CDR3 is 14 residues long. Germline V gene sequence: CDR1 SGDLS, CDR2 YYNGEE. V lost 0 bases and J lost 5; bases outside the gene matches: 2. The CDR3 DNA follows: TGTGCCAGCAGCGTAGGGGGACTAAACAATGAGCAGTTCTTC. It codes for CASSVGGLNNEQFF.

The genes are TRBV28 and TRBJ2-7, with TRBD2 identical over 7 bases. V shed 8 bases, J shed 2 bases, and the junction held 6 bases outside the gene matches. The CDR3 loop spans 13 amino acids. From germline, CDR1 is MDHEN and CDR2 SYDVKM. The CDR3: CASGRESPYEQYF. The CDR3 coding sequence is TGTGCCAGCGGGCGGGAGTCGCCCTACGAGCAGTACTTC.

The V and J genes are TRBV9 and TRBJ2-3, with D tentatively TRBD2 (6 bases). This CDR3 spans 16 amino acids. Deletions cut 4 bases from V and 0 bases from J, with 15 bases between. In germline, CDR1 is SGDLS, CDR2 YYNGEE. The CDR3 sequence: CASSPGGLVSTDTQYF. The CDR3 region has the DNA TGTGCCAGCAGCCCCGGGGGTTTGGTTAGCACAGATACGCAGTATTTT.

The gene calls are TRBV7-9 and TRBJ1-4; no definite D call. Trimming removed 1 base at V and 2 bases at J, with 11 bases between. The CDR3 contains 16 residues. CDR1 and CDR2 (germline): SEHNR, FQNEAQ (reference sequence). This chain's CDR3 is CASSLDIRGTNEKLFF. DNA of the CDR3: TGTGCCAGCAGCTTAGACATTCGAGGGACTAATGAAAAACTGTTTTTT.

J is TRBJ2-5 and V is TRBV5-3; 10 nucleotides align to TRBD2. TRBV5-3 qualifies as an ORF whose function is uncertain. The CDR3 sequence is 14 residues long. Trimming took 6 bases from V and 4 from J; bases not matched to a gene: 6. CDR3 nucleotides: TGTGCCAGAACCCCACTAGCGGGAACAGAGACCCAGTACTTC. Its translation: CARTPLAGTETQYF.

The chain carries TRBV13 and TRBJ2-1; 8 bases are shared with TRBD2. Looked up from germline, CDR1 is PRHDT and CDR2 is FYEKMQ (reference sequence). The V segment lost 2 bases and the J segment 2 bases; nucleotides outside the gene matches: 2. This CDR3 contains 15 residues. CDR3 region: CASSLSGGAYNEQFF. The CDR3 nucleotides are TGTGCCAGCAGCTTATCGGGAGGGGCCTACAATGAGCAGTTCTTC.

V and J are TRBV18 and TRBJ1-5, with D perhaps TRBD1 (5 bases). Germline CDR1 and CDR2: KGHSH and LQKENI. Trimming cost V 4 bases and J 8 bases, with 12 bases left between them. The CDR3 consists of 13 residues. The CDR3 spells CASSRGALEPQHF. The CDR3 DNA follows: TGTGCCAGCTCACGGGGCGCTTTGGAGCCCCAGCATTTT.

The V call is TRBV14, the J call TRBJ2-5; TRBD2 matches at 8 bases. This CDR3 comprises 15 residues. V trimming: 4 bases; J trimming: 5 bases; junction bases outside the gene matches: 9. Germline V gives CDR1 SGHDN, CDR2 FVKESK. The CDR3 DNA is TGTGCCAGCAGCCCCCTCTGGACTAGCCGGGAGACCCAGTACTTC. It codes for CASSPLWTSRETQYF.

CDR3 residues: CASNRVSTDTQYF. CDR3 in DNA: TGTGCCAGTAACAGGGTGAGCACAGATACGCAGTATTTT. V usage is TRBV6-5 and J usage is TRBJ2-3, with TRBD1 as a possible D gene (6 bases). Germline CDR1 is MNHEY and CDR2 is SVGAGI. V was clipped by 9 bases and J by 0 bases, with 10 bases between them. The CDR3 consists of 13 residues.

This sequence joins TRBV15 and TRBJ1-4; D is ambiguous. Germline V lookup: CDR1 LNHNV, CDR2 YYDKDF (reference sequence). CDR3 size: 16 residues. Trimming shortened V by 3 bases and J by 1 base, and 12 bases separated the two germline ends. DNA for the CDR3: TGTGCCACCAGCAGCGGGAGCGGTGGAACTAATGAAAAACTGTTTTTT. Translation gives CATSSGSGGTNEKLFF.

The V call is TRBV27, the J call TRBJ2-7, with TRBD1 identical over 7 bases. The CDR3 totals 14 residues. Germline V gene sequence: CDR1 MNHEY, CDR2 SMNVEV (reference sequence). The V segment lost 6 bases and the J segment 1 base; nucleotides outside the gene matches: 6. The CDR3 sequence: CASRRQGGSYEQYF. The CDR3 nucleotides read TGTGCCAGCAGAAGACAGGGTGGGTCCTACGAGCAGTACTTC.

This rearrangement joins TRBV5-1 to TRBJ1-1, with D possibly being TRBD1 (5 bases). Germline loops: CDR1 SGHRS, CDR2 YFSETQ. The length of the CDR3 is 15 residues. Trimming took off 0 bases at V and 2 bases at J, with 11 bases between the two ends. CDR3 nucleotide sequence: TGCGCCAGCAGCTTGGGGATCGACAGAAACACTGAAGCTTTCTTT. Its protein product is CASSLGIDRNTEAFF.